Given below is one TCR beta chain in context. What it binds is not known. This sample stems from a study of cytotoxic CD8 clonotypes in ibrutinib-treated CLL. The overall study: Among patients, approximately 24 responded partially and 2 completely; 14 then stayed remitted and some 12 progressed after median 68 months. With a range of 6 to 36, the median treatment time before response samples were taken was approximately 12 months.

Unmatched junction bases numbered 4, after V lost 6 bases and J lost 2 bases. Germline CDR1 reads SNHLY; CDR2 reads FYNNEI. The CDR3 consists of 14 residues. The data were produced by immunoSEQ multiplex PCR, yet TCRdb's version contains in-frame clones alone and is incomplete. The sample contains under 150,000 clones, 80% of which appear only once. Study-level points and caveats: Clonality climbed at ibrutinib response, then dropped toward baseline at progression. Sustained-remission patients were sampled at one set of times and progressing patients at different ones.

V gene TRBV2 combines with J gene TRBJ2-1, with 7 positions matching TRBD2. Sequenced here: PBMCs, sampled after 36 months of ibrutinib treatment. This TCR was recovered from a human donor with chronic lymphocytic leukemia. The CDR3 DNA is TGTGCCAGCAGCTGGGGGGGGGCCTACAATGAGCAGTTCTTC. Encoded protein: CASSWGGAYNEQFF.